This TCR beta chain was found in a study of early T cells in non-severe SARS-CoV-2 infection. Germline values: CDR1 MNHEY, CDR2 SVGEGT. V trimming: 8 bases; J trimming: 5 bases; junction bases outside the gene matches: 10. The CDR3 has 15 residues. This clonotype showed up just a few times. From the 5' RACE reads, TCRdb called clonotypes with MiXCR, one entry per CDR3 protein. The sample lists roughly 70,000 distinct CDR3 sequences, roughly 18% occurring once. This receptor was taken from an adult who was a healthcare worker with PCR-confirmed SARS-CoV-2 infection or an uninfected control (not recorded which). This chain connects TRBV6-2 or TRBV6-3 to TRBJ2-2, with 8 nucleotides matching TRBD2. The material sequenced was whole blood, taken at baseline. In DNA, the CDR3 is TGTGCCAGCTTGGATTATAGCGGGGCAACCGGGGAGCTGTTTTTT. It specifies CASLDYSGATGELFF.